Below, 3 T cell receptor beta chains from the same sample are listed, as sequenced in a study of OX40 agonist ivuxolimab in advanced cancers. Using immunoSEQ multiplex PCR, the repertoire was profiled, and TCRdb retains in-frame clones only, with some absent. The table records 120,000 or so clones, roughly 93% of them present only once. The specimen was CD4+ or CD8+ T cells sorted from blood, collected in a trial of the OX40 agonist ivuxolimab. The receptors here all came from an adult with an advanced solid tumor such as melanoma, head and neck, liver or kidney cancer.

The J gene is TRBJ1-2, the V gene TRBV30; weak D call: TRBD1 (6 bases). The germline gives CDR1 GTSNPN, CDR2 SVGIG (reference sequence). Trimming pared 0 bases from V and 8 bases from J, leaving 10 bases between. The CDR3 runs 12 residues. The chain's CDR3 is CAWSVQGGGYTF. CDR3 sequence (DNA): TGTGCCTGGAGTGTACAGGGAGGCGGCTACACCTTC.

Only one count was recorded for this clone. V and J are TRBV28 and TRBJ1-1; 7 nucleotides agree with TRBD1. V lost 7 bases to trimming and J lost 2 bases; unmatched junction nucleotides: 7. Germline CDR1 MDHEN, CDR2 SYDVKM. This CDR3 spans 14 amino acids. CDR3 coding DNA: TGTGCCAGCACCCAAGGGACAGCCAACACTGAAGCTTTCTTT. Encoded protein: CASTQGTANTEAFF.

The rearrangement links TRBV28 to TRBJ1-1; D is uncertain. V lost 1 base, J lost 2 bases, and 11 bases lay in between. From germline, CDR1 is MDHEN and CDR2 SYDVKM. The CDR3 contains 15 residues. The DNA for the CDR3 is TGTGCCAGCAGTTTATTGAGGGTCCTAAACACTGAAGCTTTCTTT. This codes for CASSLLRVLNTEAFF.